This T cell receptor beta chain was sequenced during a study of a mutant IDH1 vaccine in newly diagnosed glioma. Overall study context: Week 35 held visit V12, while week 47 held visit V13.

The repertoire was sequenced with immunoSEQ multiplex PCR; TCRdb's copy has only in-frame clones and lacks some. The sample carries some 66,000 clones, under 90% recorded once. Time point defined: week 35, safety follow-up. Vaccinated patients received 300 ug of mutant IDH1 20-mer peptide per dose, with topical imiquimod. The patients were given eight vaccinations, one each in weeks 1, 3, 5, 7, 11, 15, 19 and 23. Germline V lookup: CDR1 SNHLY, CDR2 FYNNEI. Trimming took off 6 bases at V and 4 bases at J, with 13 bases between the two ends. The CDR3 runs to 15 residues. Remarks on this clone: Its target is not known.

This sequence was found in a man aged 25 to 40 with glioma. Material: PBMCs, obtained from a glioma patient whose treatment included an IDH1 peptide vaccine. The chain uses TRBV2 and TRBJ2-6; either TRBD1 or TRBD2 may supply D (5 bases each). The CDR3 bases are TGTGCCAGCAGACCTCAGGGAGCCGGGGCCAACGTCCTGACTTTC. Translated, it gives CASRPQGAGANVLTF.